This T cell receptor (beta chain) was found in a study of naive and memory T cell subsets. Regarding the study as a whole: In naive cells, over 85% of TCR sequences were seen only once. A few larger clonotypes appeared in naive repertoires, especially CD8, possibly memory cells re-expressing CD45RA. Naive and memory repertoire findings lacked a ground truth for validation. Diversity fell and Gini index rose from naive through CM, EM, EMRA.

Two oligonucleotides, mixed equimolar, formed the beta constant-region primer covering TRBC1 and TRBC2. The ligated cDNA underwent four PCR rounds using SP2 and nested alpha and beta constant-region primers. Ligation attached a single-stranded oligonucleotide with a 12-nucleotide UMI and the SP2 primer to the cDNA 3' end. A single record per CDR3 protein comes from TCRdb applying MiXCR to the UMI-ligation and nested PCR reads. The table lists around 83,000 distinct CDR3 sequences, about 11% of them singletons. The CDR3 has 11 amino acids. Germline assignment: CDR1 DFQATT and CDR2 SNEGSKA (reference sequence). V dropped 1 base and J dropped 8 bases, with 5 bases sitting between them. This clonotype appeared a few times. Its antigen is currently unknown.

This TCR was sampled from a human donor in good health. Sequences were obtained from naive CD4+ T cells from blood. The chain recombines TRBV20-1 with TRBJ1-4; the D is unclear. The CDR3 bases are TGCAGTGCTAGAGGTGACGAAAAACTGTTTTTT. Translation gives CSARGDEKLFF.